The 27 T cell receptor beta chains below come from one sample, sequenced in a study of human T cells and chemical hapten exposure. TCRdb reprocessed the RACE reads with MiXCR, giving one entry per CDR3 protein. Of around 360,000 distinct CDR3 sequences in the sample, about 6% were seen once. Noted time point: patch test 2, 6 weeks after DPC sensitization. Treatment reported: therapeutic diphenylcyclopropenone sensitization with weekly scalp DPC. Source: whole blood, taken in connection with sensitization to the hapten diphenylcyclopropenone (DPC). All receptors come from a woman under 30 with alopecia areata. Some clones in this sample may be carry-over from other donors' samples.

This clonotype showed up just a few times. This chain joins TRBV12-3 or TRBV12-4 and TRBJ2-2, with TRBD2 matching over 8 bases. V shed 3 bases, J shed 7 bases, and the junction held 7 bases outside the gene matches. This CDR3 comprises 15 residues. The CDR3 protein is CASSLGLVKVGELFF. CDR3 nucleotide sequence: TGTGCCAGCAGTTTGGGACTAGTTAAGGTCGGGGAGCTGTTTTTT.

This clonotype was seen only a few times. The rearrangement uses TRBV4-3 and TRBJ1-6, with D uncertain. The CDR3 spans 16 residues. V was cut by 0 bases and J by 7 bases, with 13 bases left in between. CDR1 LGHNA and CDR2 YSLEER come from the germline V gene. DNA of the CDR3: TGCGCCAGCAGCCAAGAAGAGGGCAGAATGAATTCACCCCTCCACTTT. Residues: CASSQEEGRMNSPLHF.

This clonotype was seen more than once but under ten times. The chain combines TRBV4-3 with TRBJ1-2; no firm D call. Germline V gene lookup returns CDR1 LGHNA and CDR2 YSLEER. V lost 0 bases and J lost 0, with 5 bases in between. The CDR3 is 14 residues long. CDR3 sequence reads: CASSQDVANYGYTF. Here the CDR3 DNA reads TGCGCCAGCAGCCAAGATGTCGCTAACTATGGCTACACCTTC.

This clonotype was detected many times. The chain combines TRBV12-3 or TRBV12-4 with TRBJ1-2; 7 positions match TRBD1. J was trimmed by 8 bases and V by 5 bases; bases with no gene match: 11. The CDR3 consists of 14 residues. The CDR3 nucleotides read TGTGCCAGCAGTCTCCCGGAGGGGGCTGGCGGCTACACCTTC. Its translation: CASSLPEGAGGYTF.

This clonotype has just a few counts. This chain joins TRBV9 and TRBJ2-7; D is ambiguous. In germline, CDR1 is SGDLS, CDR2 YYNGEE. V was shortened by 0 bases and J by 4 bases, with 14 bases between the two germline ends. This CDR3 is 15 amino acids long. The CDR3 region is CASSVEGSTLYEQYF. The CDR3 DNA reads as TGTGCCAGCAGCGTAGAGGGATCTACATTATACGAGCAGTACTTC.

The chain uses TRBV12-3 or TRBV12-4 and TRBJ2-7, with D perhaps TRBD2 (5 bases). V was pared by 6 bases and J by 5 bases, with 23 bases between. CDR3 length: 16 residues. CDR3 sequence reads: CASSSSDDRRADEQYF. CDR3 sequence (DNA): TGTGCCAGCAGCAGCTCCGACGATAGGCGGGCAGACGAGCAGTACTTC.

The chain carries TRBV7-2 and TRBJ2-6; D is unclear. Trimming stripped 7 bases from V and 14 bases from J, with 12 bases between. Germline-derived CDR1 and CDR2 are SGHTA and FQGNSA. This CDR3 is built from 11 residues. CDR3 DNA sequence: TGTGCCAGCACCAACTCGAGGCTCCTGACTTTC. Translated: CASTNSRLLTF. The variable domain in full, completed from reference TRBV7-2 and TRBJ2-6, reads GAGVSQSPSNKVTEKGKDVELRCDPISGHTALYWYRQSLGQGLEFLIYFQGNSAPDKSGLPSDRFSAERTGGSVSTLTIQRTQQEDSAVYLCASTNSRLLTFGAGSRLTVL.

The chain recombines TRBV7-2 with TRBJ2-4; D is uncertain. There are 17 residues in the CDR3. Deletions cut 5 bases from V and 0 bases from J, with 17 bases between. Germline values: CDR1 SGHTA, CDR2 FQGNSA. CDR3 nucleotides: TGTGCCAGCAGCGGCTCGGGCCGAACCTTAGCCAAAAACATTCAGTACTTC. Residues: CASSGSGRTLAKNIQYF.

This clonotype has ten or more counts. This chain links TRBV29-1 with TRBJ1-5; no definite D call. Trimming removed 5 bases at V and 6 bases at J, with 8 bases between. This CDR3 comprises 11 residues. From germline, CDR1 is SQVTM and CDR2 ANQGSEA. The CDR3 coding sequence is TGCAGCGTTTTAGGGTTTCAGCCCCAGCATTTT. Its translation: CSVLGFQPQHF.

This clonotype was recorded many times. The chain couples TRBV4-3 to TRBJ1-1; D gene ambiguous. V lost 5 bases and J 3 bases, leaving 10 bases between the germline ends. This CDR3 has 13 residues. The germline gives CDR1 LGHNA, CDR2 YSLEER. The CDR3 region is CASSAAEYTEAFF. The CDR3 DNA sequence: TGCGCCAGCAGCGCGGCAGAGTACACTGAAGCTTTCTTT.

This clonotype has a handful of counts. The chain couples TRBV7-2 to TRBJ2-1; D may correspond to TRBD1 or TRBD2 (5 bases each). The CDR3 contains 14 residues. Deletions cut 5 bases from V and 3 bases from J, with 11 bases between. The germline V gene encodes CDR1 SGHTA and CDR2 FQGNSA. The CDR3 region is CASSLERGYNEQFF. For the CDR3, the DNA is TGTGCCAGCAGCCTAGAGAGGGGCTACAATGAGCAGTTCTTC.

Only a few counts were recorded for this clonotype. The chain couples TRBV6-6 to TRBJ2-7; D ambiguous. V gave up 5 bases and J gave up 3 bases, with 8 bases separating them. The CDR3 is 12 residues long. Germline CDR1 MNHNY, CDR2 SVGAGI (reference sequence). CDR3 protein: CASSEGFYEQYF. The CDR3 DNA reads TGTGCCAGCAGTGAAGGATTCTACGAGCAGTACTTC.

In its sample, this clonotype was seen many times. This sequence joins TRBV12-3 or TRBV12-4 and TRBJ2-3, with a weak D call TRBD1 (6 bases). V was cut by 4 bases and J by 0 bases, with 11 bases left in between. This CDR3 is 15 amino acids long. The CDR3 loop is CASSWWTASTDTQYF. DNA for the CDR3: TGTGCCAGCAGTTGGTGGACAGCTAGCACAGATACGCAGTATTTT.

This clonotype came up many times. The chain recombines TRBV5-5 with TRBJ1-2; 8 bases map to TRBD1. CDR3 size: 14 residues. The germline gives CDR1 SGHKS, CDR2 YYEKEE (reference sequence). The J segment lost 2 bases and the V segment lost 4 bases, leaving 4 bases of the junction unmatched. Here the CDR3 DNA reads TGTGCCAGCAGCCAAAGACAGGGGAACTATGGCTACACCTTC. The encoded protein is CASSQRQGNYGYTF.

The chain is built from TRBV13 and TRBJ2-1; the D is unclear. V was pared by 0 bases and J by 7 bases, with 7 bases between. The CDR3 contains 13 residues. Germline CDR1 reads PRHDT; CDR2 reads FYEKMQ (reference sequence). CDR3 DNA sequence: TGTGCCAGCAGCTTAGGATTAGGGAATGAGCAGTTCTTC. This codes for CASSLGLGNEQFF.

The gene calls are TRBV5-1 and TRBJ2-6; TRBD1 aligns across 8 bases. The CDR3 has 18 amino acids. V shed 0 bases, J shed 2 bases, and the junction held 7 bases outside the gene matches. Germline lookup yields CDR1 SGHRS and CDR2 YFSETQ. The CDR3 here is CASSLEGTGLTGANVLTF. The CDR3, as DNA: TGCGCCAGCAGCTTGGAGGGGACAGGCCTTACTGGGGCCAACGTCCTGACTTTC.

The sample holds many counts of this clonotype. The chain uses TRBV6-6 and TRBJ1-5, with TRBD1 as a possible D gene (5 bases). Trimming removed 2 bases at V and 0 bases at J, with 8 bases between. The CDR3 loop spans 15 amino acids. CDR1 and CDR2 from the germline V gene are MNHNY and SVGAGI (reference sequence). The CDR3 loop is CASSYGGISNQPQHF. The CDR3 DNA sequence: TGTGCCAGCAGTTACGGGGGGATTAGCAATCAGCCCCAGCATTTT.

The genes are TRBV6-2 or TRBV6-3 and TRBJ2-7, with 9 bases aligning to TRBD2. Germline lookup yields CDR1 MNHEY and CDR2 SVGEGT. The CDR3 has 17 residues. The ends lost 2 bases at V and 0 bases at J; junction bases unmatched: 8. The CDR3 sequence is CASSYPLAGKSSYEQYF. In nucleotides, the CDR3 is TGTGCCAGCAGTTACCCGCTAGCGGGGAAGAGCTCCTACGAGCAGTACTTC.

This clonotype was seen many times. The chain is built from TRBV5-1 and TRBJ2-7; D remains ambiguous. The ends were cut back, 0 bases at V and 2 bases at J, with 9 bases in the middle. Per the germline V gene, CDR1 is SGHRS and CDR2 is YFSETQ. The CDR3 runs to 14 residues. CDR3 sequence (DNA): TGCGCCAGCAGCTTGGAACCAGGACCCTACGAGCAGTACTTC. This codes for CASSLEPGPYEQYF.

This chain connects TRBV12-3 or TRBV12-4 to TRBJ1-1; possibly TRBD1 for D (5 bases). V was pared by 7 bases and J by 3 bases, with 12 bases between. The CDR3 extends over 13 amino acids. The CDR3 sequence is CASTGTGDTEAFF. The CDR3 nucleotides are TGTGCCAGCACTGGCACGGGGGACACTGAAGCTTTCTTT.

This clonotype was observed a handful of times. This chain connects TRBV6-5 to TRBJ1-2; 7 nucleotides agree with TRBD1. Germline lookup yields CDR1 MNHEY and CDR2 SVGAGI. V was pared by 6 bases and J by 3 bases, with 13 bases of the junction left unmatched. This CDR3 has 16 residues. Here the CDR3 reads CASSPEGARRDYGYTF. Written as DNA, the CDR3 is TGTGCCAGCAGCCCCGAGGGGGCGCGGAGGGACTATGGCTACACCTTC.

This clonotype was counted only a few times. This chain links TRBV14 with TRBJ2-3; tentatively, D is TRBD2 (6 bases). Germline V lookup: CDR1 SGHDN, CDR2 FVKESK. The CDR3 has 19 residues. Trimming shortened V by 0 bases and J by 2 bases, and 21 bases separated the two germline ends. CDR3 loop: CASSQDWVRRGTSTDTQYF. Written as DNA, the CDR3 is TGTGCCAGCAGCCAAGATTGGGTTCGGCGGGGTACTTCCACAGATACGCAGTATTTT.

This sequence joins TRBV2 and TRBJ1-4, with D hard to call. V was clipped by 7 bases and J by 0 bases, with 12 bases between them. CDR1 and CDR2 from the germline V gene are SNHLY and FYNNEI. This CDR3 has 15 amino acids. The CDR3 sequence: CASTRGMSTNEKLFF. The CDR3 DNA reads as TGTGCCAGCACCCGAGGGATGTCAACTAATGAAAAACTGTTTTTT. The whole variable domain, remainder taken from reference TRBV2 and TRBJ1-4, is EPEVTQTPSHQVTQMGQEVILRCVPISNHLYFYWYRQILGQKVEFLVSFYNNEISEKSEIFDDQFSVERPDGSNFTLKIRSTKLEDSAMYFCASTRGMSTNEKLFFGSGTQLSVL.

This clonotype has a count of ten or more. The chain uses TRBV6-2 or TRBV6-3 and TRBJ2-7; a weak D match, TRBD1 (8 bases). The germline gives CDR1 MNHEY, CDR2 SVGEGT. V gave up 0 bases and J gave up 3 bases, with 12 bases separating them. The CDR3 extends over 15 amino acids. CDR3 in DNA: TGTGCCAGCAGTTACTCGGACAGGGAGGGCTACGAGCAGTACTTC. It yields the protein CASSYSDREGYEQYF.

This clonotype was recorded many times. The V gene is TRBV20-1, the J gene TRBJ1-1, with TRBD1 identical over 8 bases. The germline gives CDR1 DFQATT, CDR2 SNEGSKA (reference sequence). V was pared by 0 bases and J by 0 bases, with 6 bases of the junction left unmatched. The CDR3 is 16 amino acids. CDR3 amino acids: CSARDTGGQMNTEAFF. CDR3 DNA sequence: TGCAGTGCTAGAGATACAGGGGGACAAATGAACACTGAAGCTTTCTTT.

The chain uses TRBV9 and TRBJ2-6; no firm D call. The CDR3 runs 15 residues. Germline V gene lookup returns CDR1 SGDLS and CDR2 YYNGEE. The V and J ends lost 3 bases and 1 base respectively, with 8 bases between them. CDR3 sequence reads: CASSGLDSGANVLTF. The CDR3 DNA sequence: TGTGCCAGCAGCGGGCTGGATTCTGGGGCCAACGTCCTGACTTTC.

This clonotype showed up many times. Its ends do not fully match the called genes, so a read error is possible. The V call is TRBV11-2, the J call TRBJ2-3; 10 bases line up with TRBD2. The CDR3 is 16 residues long. The germline V gene has CDR1 SGHAT and CDR2 FQNNGV. The CDR3 DNA sequence: TGTGCCAGCAGCTTAGGCGTAGCGGGGGGCACGGATACGCAGTATTTT. Translation gives CASSLGVAGGTDTQYF.